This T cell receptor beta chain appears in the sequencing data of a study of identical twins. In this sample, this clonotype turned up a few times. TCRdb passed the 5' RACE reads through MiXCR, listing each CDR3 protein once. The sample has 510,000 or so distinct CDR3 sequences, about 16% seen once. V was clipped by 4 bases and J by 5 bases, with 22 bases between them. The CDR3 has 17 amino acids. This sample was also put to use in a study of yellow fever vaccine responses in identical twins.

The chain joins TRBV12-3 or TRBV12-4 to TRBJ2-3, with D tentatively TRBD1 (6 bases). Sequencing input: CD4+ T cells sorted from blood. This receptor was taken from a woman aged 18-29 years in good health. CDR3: CASSSRPPEGGEDTQYF. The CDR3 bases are TGTGCCAGCAGTTCCCGGCCCCCGGAAGGGGGTGAAGATACGCAGTATTTT.